Listed below are T cell receptor beta chains from one sample, sequenced in a study of blood T cell repertoires in COVID-19. Clones were read by immunoSEQ multiplex PCR, and TCRdb kept only the in-frame ones, dropping some. The sample contains fewer than 400,000 clones, roughly nine tenths of which appear only once. The specimen was PBMCs or T cells enriched from blood (not recorded which). The source is a woman aged 30 to 39 who had recovered from COVID-19. The CDR3 runs from the conserved cysteine through the conserved F or W. Fields, in order: D gene, CDR3 length, V gene, J gene, clone size, CDR3 protein, CDR3 DNA. A D gene is named only where the DNA matches it firmly. Some rows have no size entry. The others give once, few or many, or a class for an expanded clone.

>-|19|TRBV12-5|TRBJ1-2|-
CASGLPTNQADRSNYGYTF
TGTGCTAGTGGTTTGCCGACCAACCAAGCGGACAGATCAAACTATGGCTACACCTTC
>TRBD1|14|TRBV29-1|TRBJ1-1|once
CSVAIQGKFTEAFF
TGCAGCGTTGCCATACAGGGGAAATTCACTGAAGCTTTCTTT
>-|15|TRBV27|TRBJ2-3|once
CASSPTGLLTDTQYF
TGTGCCAGCAGTCCGACGGGACTCCTCACAGATACGCAGTATTTT
>TRBD1|15|TRBV19|TRBJ1-5|-
CASSPDRGGNQPQHF
TGTGCCAGTAGCCCCGACAGGGGAGGCAATCAGCCCCAGCATTTT
>TRBD1|17|TRBV18|TRBJ1-5|-
CASSPIGQGVGNQPQHF
TGTGCCAGCTCACCTATAGGACAGGGGGTCGGCAATCAGCCCCAGCATTTT
>-|14|TRBV7-3|TRBJ1-2|-
CASSLNEQNYGYTF
TGTGCCAGCAGCTTAAACGAACAGAACTATGGCTACACCTTC
>-|12|TRBV29-1|TRBJ2-7|-
CSVVPGSHEQYF
TGCAGCGTTGTTCCAGGGTCCCACGAGCAGTACTTC
>-|15|TRBV9|TRBJ1-1|-
CASSVGPQVNTEAFF
TGTGCCAGCAGCGTAGGGCCACAGGTAAACACTGAAGCTTTCTTT
>-|13|TRBV10-3|TRBJ2-5|-
CAIRGGGQETQYF
TGTGCCATCAGGGGGGGAGGCCAAGAGACCCAGTACTTC
>TRBD1|16|TRBV6-5|TRBJ1-1|once
CASSSTGGRMNTEAFF
TGTGCCAGCAGTTCAACAGGGGGCAGGATGAACACTGAAGCTTTCTTT
>TRBD2|15|TRBV11-2|TRBJ2-1|-
CASSPWTSGSNEQFF
TGTGCCAGCAGCCCTTGGACTAGCGGGAGTAATGAGCAGTTCTTC
>-|15|TRBV5-1|TRBJ2-7|-
CASSLRSTGPYEQYF
TGCGCCAGCAGCTTGCGATCAACGGGTCCCTACGAGCAGTACTTC
>-|16|TRBV12-1|TRBJ1-5|-
CASRPGQDISNQPQHF
TGTGCCAGCAGGCCGGGACAGGATATTAGCAATCAGCCCCAGCATTTT
>-|17|TRBV28|TRBJ1-3|-
CASTYPAGESSGNTIYF
TGTGCCAGCACCTACCCGGCAGGGGAGAGCTCTGGAAACACCATATATTTT
>-|14|TRBV24-1|TRBJ2-5|-
CATSDPRGTETQYF
TGTGCCACCAGTGACCCCCGAGGCACAGAGACCCAGTACTTC
>TRBD1|13|TRBV6-5|TRBJ1-1|-
CASSRQGNTEAFF
TGTGCCAGCAGCCGACAGGGAAACACTGAAGCTTTCTTT
>-|18|TRBV4-2|TRBJ1-2|-
CASSLDSGGNKGDYGYTF
TGTGCCAGCAGCTTAGATTCTGGGGGCAACAAAGGGGACTATGGCTACACCTTC
>-|16|TRBV5-1|TRBJ1-2|-
CASSLAGEATFRGYTF
TGCGCCAGCAGCTTGGCGGGGGAGGCGACGTTTCGTGGCTACACCTTC
>TRBD1|14|TRBV18|TRBJ1-4|-
CASSQGATNEKLFF
TGTGCCAGCTCACAGGGGGCCACGAATGAAAAACTGTTTTTT
>-|14|TRBV28|TRBJ1-4|-
CASSSQSGPEKLFF
TGTGCCAGCAGTTCTCAGTCAGGGCCTGAAAAACTGTTTTTT
>-|13|TRBV19|TRBJ2-3|-
CASSSSRTDTQYF
TGTGCCAGTAGTAGTAGCCGTACAGATACGCAGTATTTT
>TRBD1|15|TRBV15|TRBJ1-6|few
CATSRAGGAGSPLHF
TGTGCCACCAGCAGAGCAGGGGGCGCAGGATCACCCCTCCACTTT